A selection of T cell receptor beta chains follows, all from one sample in a study of blood T cell repertoires in COVID-19. The protocol was immunoSEQ multiplex PCR, while the TCRdb copy is restricted to in-frame clones and leaves out a portion. The sample lists 240,000 or so clones, 70% to 90% occurring once. The material sequenced was PBMCs or T cells enriched from blood (not recorded which). These receptors came from a man in his forties or fifties who had been exposed to COVID-19. Each CDR3 is given with its conserved first and last residue. A D gene is named only where the DNA matches it firmly. Not every row has a clone size; where given, it reads once, few, many or a size class.

>-|TRBV5-1|-|TRBJ1-4
TGCGCCAGCAGCTTGGGAGGGTATAATGAAAAACTGTTTTTT
CASSLGGYNEKLFF
>-|TRBV24-1|-|TRBJ1-4
TGTGCCACCAGTGACGCCACCGGGAATGAAAAACTGTTTTTT
CATSDATGNEKLFF
>-|TRBV5-8|-|TRBJ1-2
TGTGCCAGCAGCTTCCCAGGGCCAAACTATGGCTACACCTTC
CASSFPGPNYGYTF
>once|TRBV7-6|TRBD2|TRBJ2-2
TGTGGGGTCGGCGGGAGGGCCGGGGAGCTGTTTTTT
CGVGGRAGELFF
>once|TRBV2|-|TRBJ1-2
TGTGCCAGCACAGATAACTATGGCTACACCTTC
CASTDNYGYTF
>-|TRBV30|-|TRBJ1-6
TGTGCCTGGAGTGACGTGGCCTGGAGCTCCTATAATTCACCCCTCCACTTT
CAWSDVAWSSYNSPLHF
>-|TRBV5-6|-|TRBJ1-4
TGTGCCAGCAGCTTGGTCGAGGGAGAAAAACTGTTTTTT
CASSLVEGEKLFF
>-|TRBV19|-|TRBJ1-2
TGTGCCAGTAGTATATGGTTCCCGACAGCTAACTATGGCTACACCTTC
CASSIWFPTANYGYTF
>-|TRBV19|-|TRBJ1-5
TGTGCCAGTAGTATATTTGTCGGGGATAGCAATCAGCCCCAGCATTTT
CASSIFVGDSNQPQHF
>-|TRBV24-1|TRBD1|TRBJ2-1
TGTGCCACCAGTGGGACAGGGCTCTACAATGAGCAGTTCTTC
CATSGTGLYNEQFF
>few|TRBV5-1|TRBD1|TRBJ2-1
TGCGCCAGCAGCTTGTGGGACAGGGGGCCCGATGAGCAGTTCTTC
CASSLWDRGPDEQFF
>-|TRBV7-3|TRBD1|TRBJ1-2
TGTGCCAGCAGCTTACAGGGGGCGGAAGGCTATGGCTACACCTTC
CASSLQGAEGYGYTF
>-|TRBV9|TRBD2|TRBJ2-2
TGTGCCAGCAGCGTAGAGTTAGCGGGACGCACCGGGGAGCTGTTTTTT
CASSVELAGRTGELFF
>-|TRBV4-1|-|TRBJ1-2
TGCGCCAGCAGCCAAGTTTTTACAGTACCCAACTATGGCTACACCTTC
CASSQVFTVPNYGYTF
>-|TRBV19|TRBD1|TRBJ1-2
TGTGCCAGTAGTATATACAGGGGCGGCTACACCTTC
CASSIYRGGYTF